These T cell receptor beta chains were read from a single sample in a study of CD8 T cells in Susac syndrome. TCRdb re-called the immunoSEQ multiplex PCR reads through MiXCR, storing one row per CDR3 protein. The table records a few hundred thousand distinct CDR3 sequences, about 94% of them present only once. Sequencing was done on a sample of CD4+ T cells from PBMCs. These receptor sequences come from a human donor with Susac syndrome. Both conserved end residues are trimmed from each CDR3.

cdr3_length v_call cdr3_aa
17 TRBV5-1 ASSFAGMAGGRSYNEQF
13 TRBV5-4 ASSEAGTAEGAQH
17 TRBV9 ASSYEQGAVGSGANVLT
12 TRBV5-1 ASSSRSGSYEQY
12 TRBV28 ASSLLIRTGPQH
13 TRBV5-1 ASSVTGTSKETQY
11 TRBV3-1 ASSTRQTTEAF
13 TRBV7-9 ASSAHGAANTEAF
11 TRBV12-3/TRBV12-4 ASSLGHLYGYT
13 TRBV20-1 SARDGTGDLYGYT